These 6 T cell receptor beta chains were sequenced from one sample in a study of blood T cell repertoires in COVID-19. Repertoires were generated with immunoSEQ multiplex PCR, while TCRdb's copy carries only in-frame clones and drops some. In the table there are 300,000 to 400,000 clones, around 89% of which are singletons. The sequenced material came from peripheral blood. These receptor sequences come from a woman aged 25 to 39 with COVID-19, enrolled during active disease.

The rearrangement links TRBV19 to TRBJ1-1; 8 nucleotides agree with TRBD1. CDR1 LNHDA and CDR2 SQIVND come from the germline V gene (reference sequence). The CDR3 runs to 16 residues. Trimming at V came to 3 bases and at J to 0 bases, leaving 6 bases not matched to a gene. This CDR3 reads CASSIGWTGMNTEAFF. The CDR3 nucleotides are TGTGCCAGTAGTATTGGTTGGACAGGGATGAACACTGAAGCTTTCTTT.

The rearrangement joins TRBV2 to TRBJ2-5; tentatively, D is TRBD1 (5 bases). The CDR3 runs to 11 residues. V gave up 9 bases and J gave up 4 bases, with 9 bases separating them. Germline V gives CDR1 SNHLY, CDR2 FYNNEI. CDR3 DNA sequence: TGTGCCAGGGGGCGTCTAGAGACCCAGTACTTC. Residues: CARGRLETQYF.

This chain joins TRBV18 and TRBJ1-6; D uncertain. CDR3 length: 14 residues. Germline V gives CDR1 KGHSH, CDR2 LQKENI. The V gene lost 0 bases and the J gene lost 9 bases, with 9 bases spanning the gap. The CDR3 coding sequence is TGTGCCAGCTCACCACCGGGTGACATTTCACCCCTCCACTTT. Its protein is CASSPPGDISPLHF.

The V call is TRBV7-3, the J call TRBJ1-1; 8 bases are shared with TRBD1. This CDR3 is 14 amino acids long. J lost 5 bases, V lost 2 bases, and 4 bases had no gene match. Looked up from germline, CDR1 is SGHTA and CDR2 is FQGTGA. Written as DNA, the CDR3 is TGTGCCAGCAGCTTACAGGGGGCAGGTACTGAAGCTTTCTTT. It encodes CASSLQGAGTEAFF.

The J gene is TRBJ2-1, the V gene TRBV18, with 10 bases matching TRBD2. V shed 0 bases, J shed 3 bases, and the junction held 5 bases outside the gene matches. This CDR3 is built from 17 residues. Looked up from germline, CDR1 is KGHSH and CDR2 is LQKENI. CDR3 sequence: CASSPPGLAGGYNEQFF. For the CDR3, the DNA is TGTGCCAGCTCACCACCGGGATTAGCGGGGGGCTACAATGAGCAGTTCTTC.

DNA of the CDR3: TGTGCCAGCAGCTTATTTGGACTAGCGGGGGCCACCACAGATACGCAGTATTTT. Protein sequence: CASSLFGLAGATTDTQYF. This chain joins TRBV7-9 and TRBJ2-3, with 13 bases aligning to TRBD2. This CDR3 contains 18 residues. The germline CDR1 and CDR2 sequences are SEHNR and FQNEAQ (reference sequence). J was trimmed by 2 bases and V by 2 bases; bases with no gene match: 7. Filled out from reference TRBV7-9 and TRBJ2-3, the complete variable domain reads DTGVSQNPRHKITKRGQNVTFRCDPISEHNRLYWYRQTLGQGPEFLTYFQNEAQLEKSRLLSDRFSAERPKGSFSTLEIQRTEQGDSAMYLCASSLFGLAGATTDTQYFGPGTRLTVL.